This T cell receptor beta chain was documented in a study of cytomegalovirus exposure and HLA in healthy donors. The study's findings and limits: A later analysis showed TCR association rates differing by HLA locus, peaking at DRB1 and lowest at HLA-C. The classifier reportedly diagnosed cytomegalovirus status with high specificity and sensitivity.

Primers included in the PCR were 60 Vbeta and 13 Jbeta primers. The repertoire was sequenced with immunoSEQ multiplex PCR; TCRdb's copy has only in-frame clones and lacks some. In the table there are about 190,000 clones, approximately 79% of which are singletons. Donors in the study were healthy people who gave bone marrow. A word on this clone: The target antigen is unknown.

The V and J ends lost 3 bases and 4 bases respectively, with 13 bases between them. CDR3 length: 14 amino acids. CDR1 and CDR2 (germline): MNHEY, SMNVEV (reference sequence). This receptor was taken from a woman between 18 and 29 years old in good health and CMV-seronegative. Sample: PBMCs. This chain joins TRBV27 and TRBJ2-7; D not certain. The CDR3 region has the DNA TGTGCCAGCAGTTTTGACCAGCGTCGGTACGAGCAGTACTTC. This translates into CASSFDQRRYEQYF.